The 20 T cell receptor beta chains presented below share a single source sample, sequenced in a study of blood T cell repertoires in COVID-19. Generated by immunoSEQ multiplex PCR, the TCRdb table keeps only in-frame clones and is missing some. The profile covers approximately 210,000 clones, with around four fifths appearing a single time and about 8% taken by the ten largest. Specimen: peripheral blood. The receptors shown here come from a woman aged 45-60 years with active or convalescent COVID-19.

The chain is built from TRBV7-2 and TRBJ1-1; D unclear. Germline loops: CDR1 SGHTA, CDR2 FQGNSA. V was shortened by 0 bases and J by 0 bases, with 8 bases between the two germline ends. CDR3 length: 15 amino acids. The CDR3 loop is CASSLAPGLNTEAFF. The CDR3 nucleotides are TGTGCCAGCAGCTTAGCACCGGGGTTGAACACTGAAGCTTTCTTT.

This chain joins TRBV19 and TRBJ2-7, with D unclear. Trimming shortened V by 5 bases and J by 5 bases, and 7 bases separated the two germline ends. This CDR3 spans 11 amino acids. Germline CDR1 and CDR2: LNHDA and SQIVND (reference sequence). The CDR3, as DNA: TGTGCCAGTAGTTCGGGTGACGAGCAGTACTTC. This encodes CASSSGDEQYF.

CDR3 amino acids: CELRRAGGEQFF. CDR3 in DNA: TGTGAACTTAGAAGGGCCGGGGGGGAGCAGTTCTTC. This rearrangement joins TRBV2 to TRBJ2-1; 7 nucleotides agree with TRBD2. CDR3 size: 12 residues. Germline values: CDR1 SNHLY, CDR2 FYNNEI.

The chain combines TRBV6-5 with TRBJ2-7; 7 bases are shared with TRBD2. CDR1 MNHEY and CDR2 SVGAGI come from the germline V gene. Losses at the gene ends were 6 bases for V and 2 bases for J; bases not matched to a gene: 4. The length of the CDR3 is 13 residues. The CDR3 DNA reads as TGTGCCAGCAGGACTAGCAGGACCTACGAGCAGTACTTC. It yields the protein CASRTSRTYEQYF.

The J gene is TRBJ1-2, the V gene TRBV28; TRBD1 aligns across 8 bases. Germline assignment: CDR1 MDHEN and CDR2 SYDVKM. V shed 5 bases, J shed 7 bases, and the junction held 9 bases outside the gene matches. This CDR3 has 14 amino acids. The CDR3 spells CASSPRTGRIGYTF. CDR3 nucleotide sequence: TGTGCCAGCAGTCCTAGGACAGGGCGGATTGGCTACACCTTC.

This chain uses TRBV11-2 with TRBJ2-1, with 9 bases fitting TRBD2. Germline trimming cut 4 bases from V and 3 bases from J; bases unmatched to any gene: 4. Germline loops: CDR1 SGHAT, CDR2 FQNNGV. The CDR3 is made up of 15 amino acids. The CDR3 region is CASSSSSGDYNEQFF. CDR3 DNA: TGTGCCAGCAGCTCCTCTAGCGGGGACTACAATGAGCAGTTCTTC.

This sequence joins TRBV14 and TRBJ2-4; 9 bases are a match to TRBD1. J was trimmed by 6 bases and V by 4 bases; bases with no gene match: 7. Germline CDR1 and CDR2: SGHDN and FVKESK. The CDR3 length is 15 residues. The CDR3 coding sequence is TGTGCCAGCAGCCGGGGACAGGGACCCGGAAACATTCAGTACTTC. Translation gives CASSRGQGPGNIQYF.

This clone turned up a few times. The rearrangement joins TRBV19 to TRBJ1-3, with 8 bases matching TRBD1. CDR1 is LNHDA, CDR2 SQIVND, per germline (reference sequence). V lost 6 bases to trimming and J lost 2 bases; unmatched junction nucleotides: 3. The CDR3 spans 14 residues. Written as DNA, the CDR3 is TGTGCCAGTAGGACAGGGGAAGCTGGAAACACCATATATTTT. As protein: CASRTGEAGNTIYF. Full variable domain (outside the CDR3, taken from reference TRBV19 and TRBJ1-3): DGGITQSPKYLFRKEGQNVTLSCEQNLNHDAMYWYRQDPGQGLRLIYYSQIVNDFQKGDIAEGYSVSREKKESFPLTVTSAQKNPTAFYLCASRTGEAGNTIYFGEGSWLTVV.

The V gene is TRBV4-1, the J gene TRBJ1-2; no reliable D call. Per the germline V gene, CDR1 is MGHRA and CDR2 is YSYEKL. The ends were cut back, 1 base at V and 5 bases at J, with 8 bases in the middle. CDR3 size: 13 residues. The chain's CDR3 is CASSQAPRYGYTF. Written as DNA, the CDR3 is TGCGCCAGCAGCCAAGCCCCCCGGTATGGCTACACCTTC.

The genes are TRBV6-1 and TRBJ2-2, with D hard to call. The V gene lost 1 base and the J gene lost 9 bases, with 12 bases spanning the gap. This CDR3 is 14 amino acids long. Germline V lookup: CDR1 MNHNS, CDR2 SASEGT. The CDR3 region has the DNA TGTGCCAGCAGTGAAGGAAATCGGGTCCGGGAGCTGTTTTTT. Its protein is CASSEGNRVRELFF.

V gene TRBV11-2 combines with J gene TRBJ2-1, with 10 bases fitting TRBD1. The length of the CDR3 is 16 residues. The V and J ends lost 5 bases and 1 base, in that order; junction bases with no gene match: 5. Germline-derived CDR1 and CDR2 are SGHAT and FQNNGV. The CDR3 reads CASSRTGGGSYNEQFF. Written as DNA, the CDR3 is TGTGCCAGCAGCCGGACAGGGGGTGGGTCCTACAATGAGCAGTTCTTC.

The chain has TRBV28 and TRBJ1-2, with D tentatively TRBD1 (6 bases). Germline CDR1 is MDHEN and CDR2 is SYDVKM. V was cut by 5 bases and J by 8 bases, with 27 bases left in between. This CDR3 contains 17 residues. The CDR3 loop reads CASSGGRGQGLYRGYTF. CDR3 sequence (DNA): TGTGCCAGCAGTGGTGGACGGGGCCAGGGGCTATATCGGGGCTACACCTTC.

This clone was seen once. CDR3 protein: CASSLTSGRDEQFF. CDR3 in DNA: TGTGCCAGCAGCTTGACTAGCGGGAGGGATGAGCAGTTCTTC. V and J are TRBV5-4 and TRBJ2-1; 13 nucleotides line up with TRBD2. Germline trimming cut 1 base from V and 8 bases from J; bases unmatched to any gene: 0. The CDR3 spans 14 residues. Germline-derived CDR1 and CDR2 are SGHNT and YYREEE (reference sequence).

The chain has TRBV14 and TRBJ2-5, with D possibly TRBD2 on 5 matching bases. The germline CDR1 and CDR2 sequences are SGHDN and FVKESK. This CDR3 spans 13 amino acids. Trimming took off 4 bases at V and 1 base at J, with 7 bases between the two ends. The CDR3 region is CASSRGLQETQYF. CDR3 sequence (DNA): TGTGCCAGCAGCCGCGGGCTCCAAGAGACCCAGTACTTC.

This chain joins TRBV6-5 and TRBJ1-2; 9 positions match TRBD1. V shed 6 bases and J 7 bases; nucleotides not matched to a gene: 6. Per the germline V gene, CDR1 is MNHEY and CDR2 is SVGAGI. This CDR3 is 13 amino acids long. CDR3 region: CASSYDRGGGYTF. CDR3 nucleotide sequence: TGTGCCAGCAGCTACGACAGGGGGGGTGGCTACACCTTC.

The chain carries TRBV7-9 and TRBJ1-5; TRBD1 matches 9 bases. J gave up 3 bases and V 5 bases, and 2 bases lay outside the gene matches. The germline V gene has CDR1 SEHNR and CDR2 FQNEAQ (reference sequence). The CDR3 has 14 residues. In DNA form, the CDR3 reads TGTGCCAGCAGCCGGACAGGGGACAATCAGCCCCAGCATTTT. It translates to CASSRTGDNQPQHF.

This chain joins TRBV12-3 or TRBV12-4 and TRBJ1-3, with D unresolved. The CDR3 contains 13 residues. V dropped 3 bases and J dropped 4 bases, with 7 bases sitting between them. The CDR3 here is CASSFNAGNTIYF. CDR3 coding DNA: TGTGCCAGCAGTTTCAACGCGGGAAACACCATATATTTT.

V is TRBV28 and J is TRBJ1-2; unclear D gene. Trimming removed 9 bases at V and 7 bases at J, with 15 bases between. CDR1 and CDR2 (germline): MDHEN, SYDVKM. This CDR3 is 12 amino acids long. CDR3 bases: TGTGCCAGTGGACGGGGTCTGAGTGGCTACACCTTC. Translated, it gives CASGRGLSGYTF.

The CDR3 region has the DNA TGTGCCACCAAGGACAGCTCTGGAAACACCATATATTTT. It translates to CATKDSSGNTIYF. The chain recombines TRBV24-1 with TRBJ1-3, with a tentative D call TRBD1 (6 bases). Germline V gene sequence: CDR1 KGHDR, CDR2 SFDVKD. Trimming took 8 bases from V and 0 from J, leaving 7 bases between them. This CDR3 has 13 residues.

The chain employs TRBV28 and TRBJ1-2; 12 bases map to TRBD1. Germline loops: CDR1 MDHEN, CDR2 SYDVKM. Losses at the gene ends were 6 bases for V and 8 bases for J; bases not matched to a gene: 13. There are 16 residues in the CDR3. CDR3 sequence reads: CASRIRAGQGARGYTF. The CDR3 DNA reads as TGTGCCAGCAGAATCCGGGCGGGACAGGGGGCAAGGGGCTACACCTTC.